The 6 T cell receptor beta chains below all came from one sample that was sequenced in a study of T cell responses to AZD1222 COVID-19 vaccine (dated by TCRdb to the early 2020s). Libraries were made using the immunoSEQ multiplex PCR assay. The table was pulled from immuneACCESS by TCRdb, which kept in-frame rearrangements only. Such tables lose some clones; where checked, under half of the loss comes from unresolved V genes, and the rest has no known cause. Here the sample has some 70,000 clones; 65% to 90% occur a single time. Of the sample, less than 6.5% is held by the ten largest clones. Explained via the paper, the time point label denotes: baseline before first vaccination. Sequencing was performed on peripheral blood, taken on day 0 of AZD1222 vaccination. These TCRs come from an adult in good health.

The rearrangement joins TRBV15 to TRBJ2-3; 12 bases are shared with TRBD2. The germline V gene encodes CDR1 LNHNV and CDR2 YYDKDF (reference sequence). The length of the CDR3 is 16 residues. With V trimmed by 5 bases and J by 4 bases, 7 bases remained unmatched. CDR3 bases: TGTGCCACCAGCGATGGACTAGCGGGGCGCGCAGATACGCAGTATTTT. Its protein product is CATSDGLAGRADTQYF.

The V and J genes are TRBV7-2 and TRBJ2-1, with a possible D match to TRBD1 (6 bases). V lost 5 bases, J lost 2 bases, and 10 bases lay in between. Germline CDR1 and CDR2: SGHTA and FQGNSA. The CDR3 consists of 14 residues. The CDR3 reads CASSPDRTYNEQFF. The CDR3 nucleotides are TGTGCCAGCAGCCCCGACAGGACCTACAATGAGCAGTTCTTC.

The rearrangement uses TRBV5-4 and TRBJ1-1; the D gene is possibly TRBD1 (5 bases). Trimming shortened V by 3 bases and J by 11 bases, and 14 bases separated the two germline ends. This CDR3 has 12 amino acids. Looked up from germline, CDR1 is SGHNT and CDR2 is YYREEE (reference sequence). CDR3 bases: TGTGCCAGCAGCTCTCCGGGGACTCCTGCTTTCTTT. The encoded protein is CASSSPGTPAFF.

This sequence joins TRBV27 and TRBJ2-7, with D perhaps matching TRBD1 or TRBD2 (6 bases each). The germline CDR1 and CDR2 sequences are MNHEY and SMNVEV (reference sequence). The CDR3 loop spans 14 amino acids. Deletions cut 6 bases from V and 5 bases from J, with 17 bases between. CDR3 residues: CASSYGGRLHEQYF. The CDR3 nucleotides read TGTGCCAGCAGCTACGGGGGCAGGCTCCACGAGCAGTACTTC.

The chain recombines TRBV4-3 with TRBJ2-1; D not resolved. Trimming took 0 bases from V and 5 from J, leaving 14 bases between them. Germline V gives CDR1 LGHNA, CDR2 YSLEER. The CDR3 is 16 amino acids. The CDR3 nucleotides read TGCGCCAGCAGCCAAGAACGATCCGGAATTAACAATGAGCAGTTCTTC. Translation gives CASSQERSGINNEQFF.

V usage is TRBV12-3 or TRBV12-4 and J usage is TRBJ1-6; D gene uncertain. The CDR3 sequence is 13 residues long. V lost 3 bases and J lost 6, with 6 bases in between. The CDR3 bases are TGTGCCAGCAGTTTGTCGGCTAATTCACCCCTCCACTTT. This codes for CASSLSANSPLHF.